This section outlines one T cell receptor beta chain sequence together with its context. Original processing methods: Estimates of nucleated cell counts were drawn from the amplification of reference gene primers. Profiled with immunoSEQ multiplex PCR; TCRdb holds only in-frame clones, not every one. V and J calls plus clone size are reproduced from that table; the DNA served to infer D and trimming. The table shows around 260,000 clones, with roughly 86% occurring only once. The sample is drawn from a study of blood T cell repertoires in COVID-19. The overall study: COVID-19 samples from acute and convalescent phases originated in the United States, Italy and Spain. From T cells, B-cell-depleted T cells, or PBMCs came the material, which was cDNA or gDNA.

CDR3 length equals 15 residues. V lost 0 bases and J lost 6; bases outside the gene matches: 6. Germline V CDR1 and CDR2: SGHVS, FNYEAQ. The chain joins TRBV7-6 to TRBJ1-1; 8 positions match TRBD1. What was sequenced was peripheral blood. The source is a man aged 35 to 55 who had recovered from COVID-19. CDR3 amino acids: CASSLAPTGVAEAFF. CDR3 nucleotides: TGTGCCAGCAGCTTAGCACCGACAGGGGTCGCTGAAGCTTTCTTT.